Below are 5 T cell receptor beta chains sequenced from a single sample in a study of cytomegalovirus exposure and HLA in healthy donors. TCRdb keeps only in-frame clones here, not all; method: immunoSEQ multiplex PCR. The sample lists about 74,000 clones, approximately 93% seen once, with roughly 1.5% in the top ten. The sample was PBMCs. The receptors were sampled from a young man in good health and CMV-seropositive.

The rearrangement joins TRBV9 to TRBJ2-5, with 9 bases matching TRBD2. The CDR3 extends over 16 amino acids. CDR1 and CDR2 from the germline V gene are SGDLS and YYNGEE. V was pared by 0 bases and J by 5 bases, with 8 bases of the junction left unmatched. CDR3 in DNA: TGTGCCAGCAGCGTAGGGAATAGCGGGAGTTATGAGACCCAGTACTTC. Translation: CASSVGNSGSYETQYF.

V and J are TRBV11-2 and TRBJ2-5, with 12 bases identical to TRBD1. V trimming: 1 base; J trimming: 4 bases; junction bases outside the gene matches: 1. The germline V gene encodes CDR1 SGHAT and CDR2 FQNNGV. CDR3 length: 15 residues. CDR3: CASSLGDRGRETQYF. The CDR3 nucleotides read TGTGCCAGCAGCTTAGGGGACAGGGGGCGAGAGACCCAGTACTTC.

This clone was picked up one time. The genes are TRBV30 and TRBJ2-7; a possible D gene is TRBD1 (6 bases). V was clipped by 2 bases and J by 4 bases, with 15 bases between them. CDR1 is GTSNPN and CDR2 is SVGIG in the germline V gene (reference sequence). The CDR3 contains 14 residues. The CDR3 DNA is TGTGCCTGGAGTCCGTCTCATAGGGGGTACGAGCAGTACTTC. It translates to CAWSPSHRGYEQYF.

This chain links TRBV27 with TRBJ1-5; tentative D call: TRBD1 (6 bases). The CDR3 length is 15 residues. Trimming cost V 5 bases and J 2 bases, with 13 bases left between them. Per the germline V gene, CDR1 is MNHEY and CDR2 is SMNVEV (reference sequence). CDR3 bases: TGTGCCAGCAGTCCTACAGGGTTTGGCAATCAGCCCCAGCATTTT. Encoded protein: CASSPTGFGNQPQHF.

The rearrangement links TRBV28 to TRBJ2-3; TRBD2 aligns across 11 bases. Germline values: CDR1 MDHEN, CDR2 SYDVKM. V dropped 4 bases and J dropped 4; count of bases not matched to a gene: 7. There are 16 residues in the CDR3. The CDR3 reads CASSSLLAGEADTQYF. The DNA for the CDR3 is TGTGCCAGCAGTTCCCTACTAGCGGGAGAGGCAGATACGCAGTATTTT.